The subject of this entry is one TCR beta chain. What it recognizes is unknown. The PCR contained 60 Vbeta and 13 Jbeta primers. Sequenced by immunoSEQ multiplex PCR; TCRdb stores in-frame clones only, minus some. The sample lists approximately 68,000 clones; approximately 81% were seen once. Germline V gene lookup returns CDR1 SNHLY and CDR2 FYNNEI. The J segment lost 12 bases and the V segment lost 2 bases, leaving 3 bases of the junction unmatched. CDR3 length: 11 amino acids. These data originate in a study of cytomegalovirus exposure and HLA in healthy donors. Study as a whole: Of approximately 400 genotyped donors, about 80% clustered with self-reported Caucasian donors.

Study-wide results and caveats: In a later analysis, a missense DCLRE1C variant was linked to TCR beta V- and J-gene trimming. In a later analysis, a genetic analysis reported fewer productive-TCR N-insertions in an Asian-associated ancestry cluster than the cohort average.

This TCR was sampled from a woman in her twenties or thirties in good health and CMV-seropositive. The sample taken for sequencing was PBMCs. The chain employs TRBV2 and TRBJ2-7; 8 bases agree with TRBD1. CDR3 nucleotides: TGTGCCAGCAGTGAATGGACAGGGATGTACTTC. Protein: CASSEWTGMYF.